Presented here are 15 T cell receptor beta chains from one specimen sequenced in a study of beta chain features in type 1 diabetes. No antigen has been assigned to these receptors. Every isolated RNA sample was fully reverse transcribed, so sequencing captured expressed TCRB transcripts. Only in-frame clones appear in the TCRdb table, and some are missing; sequencing was by immunoSEQ multiplex PCR. The table lists 150,000 to 200,000 clones, 7% to 9% of them singletons. Study-wide findings and caveats: Across all four CD4+ subsets, people with type 1 diabetes showed modestly shorter TCRB CDR3s.

Sequencing was performed on central memory CD4+ T cells from blood. These receptors were obtained from a man aged 18 to 30 with type 1 diabetes.

This clone was counted between two and nine times. J is TRBJ1-1 and V is TRBV6-5, with 7 nucleotides matching TRBD1. Germline values: CDR1 MNHEY, CDR2 SVGAGI. There are 15 residues in the CDR3. The V and J ends lost 6 bases and 0 bases, in that order; junction bases with no gene match: 7. Written as DNA, the CDR3 is TGTGCCAGCAGACTACAGGGGTTCATGAACACTGAAGCTTTCTTT. Residues: CASRLQGFMNTEAFF.

In this sample, this clone turned up a few times. The genes are TRBV9 and TRBJ1-2; 7 bases agree with TRBD1. Germline assignment: CDR1 SGDLS and CDR2 YYNGEE. This CDR3 contains 12 residues. With V trimmed by 3 bases and J by 7 bases, 3 bases remained unmatched. For the CDR3, the DNA is TGTGCCAGCAGCGGACAGGGTTTTGGCTACACCTTC. Translating it yields CASSGQGFGYTF.

This clone was seen more than once but under ten times. The gene calls are TRBV9 and TRBJ1-4; no clear D gene. The CDR3 sequence is 13 residues long. In germline, CDR1 is SGDLS, CDR2 YYNGEE. V lost 3 bases to trimming and J lost 4 bases, with 7 bases between them. The CDR3 is CASSAGFNEKLFF. CDR3 sequence (DNA): TGTGCCAGCAGCGCGGGATTTAATGAAAAACTGTTTTTT.

The V and J genes are TRBV10-3 and TRBJ2-7; 10 nucleotides line up with TRBD2. The CDR3 has 16 amino acids. With 10 bases clipped from V and 0 bases from J, the junction kept 12 bases outside the gene matches. CDR1 and CDR2 from the germline V gene are ENHRY and SYGVKD. DNA of the CDR3: TGTGCCAGCAGACAAACTAGCGGGAAAGGCTCCTACGAGCAGTACTTC. Translating gives CASRQTSGKGSYEQYF.

The rearrangement uses TRBV18 and TRBJ2-7, with 9 bases that match TRBD1. This CDR3 region has 17 residues. Trimming removed 1 base from V and 1 base from J; junction bases left unmatched: 8. CDR1 is KGHSH, CDR2 LQKENI, per germline. Written as DNA, the CDR3 is TGTGCCAGCTCACCACGGGGGCGACAGGGGGTATCCTACGAGCAGTACTTC. Translating gives CASSPRGRQGVSYEQYF.

The CDR3 sequence: CASSHRTGGWETQYF. In DNA, the CDR3 is TGTGCCAGCAGCCACAGGACAGGGGGTTGGGAGACCCAGTACTTC. The rearrangement uses TRBV14 and TRBJ2-5; TRBD1 agrees at 10 bases. V dropped 3 bases and J dropped 5; count of bases not matched to a gene: 6. The length of the CDR3 is 15 residues. The germline gives CDR1 SGHDN, CDR2 FVKESK.

This clone has a handful of counts. The chain carries TRBV7-9 and TRBJ2-1; 8 nucleotides line up with TRBD2. There are 16 residues in the CDR3. With 5 bases clipped from V and 2 bases from J, the junction kept 8 bases outside the gene matches. The germline CDR1 and CDR2 sequences are SEHNR and FQNEAQ (reference sequence). The CDR3 region is CASSLDKGLAYNEQFF. In DNA, the CDR3 is TGTGCCAGCAGCCTCGATAAGGGACTAGCCTACAATGAGCAGTTCTTC.

The V gene is TRBV7-9, the J gene TRBJ2-5, with D possibly TRBD1 on 6 matching bases. V was trimmed by 3 bases and J by 1 base, leaving 9 bases between them. The CDR3 is 14 residues long. The germline gives CDR1 SEHNR, CDR2 FQNEAQ (reference sequence). The CDR3 DNA reads as TGTGCCAGCAGCTTCTGGGACACCCAAGAGACCCAGTACTTC. Protein: CASSFWDTQETQYF.

This clone was seen a few times. The J gene is TRBJ1-1, the V gene TRBV4-2; TRBD1 agrees at 8 bases. The CDR3 consists of 17 residues. V trimming: 3 bases; J trimming: 0 bases; junction bases outside the gene matches: 9. Germline assignment: CDR1 LGHNA and CDR2 YNFKEQ. CDR3 sequence (DNA): TGTGCCAGCAGCCAGGGGAACAGGGGGTTAATGAACACTGAAGCTTTCTTT. Its protein product is CASSQGNRGLMNTEAFF.

This clone was found many times. Other DNA sequences within the sample encode an identical CDR3. V gene TRBV28 combines with J gene TRBJ1-2; D gene uncertain. V was trimmed by 5 bases and J by 1 base, leaving 8 bases between them. Per germline, CDR1 MDHEN and CDR2 SYDVKM. This CDR3 comprises 13 residues. The CDR3 spells CASSPRFNYGYTF. CDR3 coding DNA: TGTGCCAGCAGTCCACGGTTTAACTATGGCTACACCTTC.

There are a few counts of this clone. This rearrangement joins TRBV2 to TRBJ1-3; D gene ambiguous. The ends were cut back, 7 bases at V and 3 bases at J, with 10 bases in the middle. There are 13 residues in the CDR3. Germline CDR1 and CDR2: SNHLY and FYNNEI. The CDR3 reads CASNWALGNTIYF. The CDR3 DNA is TGTGCCAGCAACTGGGCCCTTGGAAACACCATATATTTT. The entire variable domain, with the rest obtained from reference TRBV2 and TRBJ1-3, is as follows: EPEVTQTPSHQVTQMGQEVILRCVPISNHLYFYWYRQILGQKVEFLVSFYNNEISEKSEIFDDQFSVERPDGSNFTLKIRSTKLEDSAMYFCASNWALGNTIYFGEGSWLTVV.

This clone was counted between two and nine times. This chain uses TRBV4-3 with TRBJ1-2; the D gene is possibly TRBD1 (6 bases). Trimming cost V 3 bases and J 1 base, with 15 bases left between them. CDR1 and CDR2 (germline): LGHNA, YSLEER. The CDR3 sequence is 16 residues long. In nucleotides, the CDR3 is TGCGCCAGCAGCCAGAACAGGGACCCTCTTAACTATGGCTACACCTTC. Translation gives CASSQNRDPLNYGYTF.

This clone was observed a few times. The chain carries TRBV28 and TRBJ2-7; TRBD2 aligns across 7 bases. Germline loops: CDR1 MDHEN, CDR2 SYDVKM. The CDR3 is 15 residues long. J was trimmed by 0 bases and V by 6 bases; bases with no gene match: 8. The DNA of the CDR3 is TGTGCCAGCAGCCCGAGCGGGACCCGCTCCTACGAGCAGTACTTC. This encodes CASSPSGTRSYEQYF. Variable domain in full (rest from reference TRBV28 and TRBJ2-7): DVKVTQSSRYLVKRTGEKVFLECVQDMDHENMFWYRQDPGLGLRLIYFSYDVKMKEKGDIPEGYSVSREKKERFSLILESASTNQTSMYLCASSPSGTRSYEQYFGPGTRLTVT.

This clone was seen more than once but under ten times. This rearrangement joins TRBV6-1 to TRBJ2-1, with D tentatively TRBD2 (5 bases). CDR3 length: 16 amino acids. Germline lookup yields CDR1 MNHNS and CDR2 SASEGT. Trimming removed 4 bases from V and 1 base from J, with 14 bases in between. The CDR3 loop is CASSGWAAESYNEQFF. DNA for the CDR3: TGTGCCAGCAGTGGATGGGCAGCGGAATCCTACAATGAGCAGTTCTTC.

This clone came up a few times. This sequence joins TRBV4-2 and TRBJ2-7, with 9 nucleotides matching TRBD1. After removal of 3 bases from V and 2 bases from J, the junction contained 2 bases not matched to a gene. The CDR3 sequence is 14 residues long. Germline V lookup: CDR1 LGHNA, CDR2 YNFKEQ. The CDR3 sequence: CASSHRQGAYEQYF. CDR3 nucleotides: TGTGCCAGCAGCCATAGACAGGGGGCCTACGAGCAGTACTTC.